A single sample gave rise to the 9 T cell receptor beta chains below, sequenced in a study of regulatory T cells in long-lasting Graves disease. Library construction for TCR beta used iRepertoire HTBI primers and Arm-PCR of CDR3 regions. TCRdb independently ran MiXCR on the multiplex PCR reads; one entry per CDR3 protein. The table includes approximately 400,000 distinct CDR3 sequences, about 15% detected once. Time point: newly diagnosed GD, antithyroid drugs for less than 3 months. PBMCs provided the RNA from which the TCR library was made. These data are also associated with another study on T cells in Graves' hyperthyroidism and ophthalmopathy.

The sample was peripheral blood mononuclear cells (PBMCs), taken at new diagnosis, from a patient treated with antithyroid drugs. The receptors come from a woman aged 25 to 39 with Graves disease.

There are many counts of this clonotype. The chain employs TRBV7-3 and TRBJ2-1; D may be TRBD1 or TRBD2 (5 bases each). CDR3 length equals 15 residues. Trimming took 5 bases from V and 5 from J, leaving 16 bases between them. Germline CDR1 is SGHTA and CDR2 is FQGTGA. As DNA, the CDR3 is TGTGCCAGCAGCCCTAGCAGTGGGGGACACAATGAGCAGTTCTTC. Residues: CASSPSSGGHNEQFF.

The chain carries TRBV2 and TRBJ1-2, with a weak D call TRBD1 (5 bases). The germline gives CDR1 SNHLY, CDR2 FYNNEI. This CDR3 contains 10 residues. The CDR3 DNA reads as TGTAAGGGGCAGAACTATGGCTACACCTTC. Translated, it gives CKGQNYGYTF. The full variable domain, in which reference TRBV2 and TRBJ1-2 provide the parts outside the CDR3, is EPEVTQTPSHQVTQMGQEVILRCVPISNHLYFYWYRQILGQKVEFLVSFYNNEISEKSEIFDDQFSVERPDGSNFTLKIRSTKLEDSAMYFCKGQNYGYTFGSGTRLTVV.

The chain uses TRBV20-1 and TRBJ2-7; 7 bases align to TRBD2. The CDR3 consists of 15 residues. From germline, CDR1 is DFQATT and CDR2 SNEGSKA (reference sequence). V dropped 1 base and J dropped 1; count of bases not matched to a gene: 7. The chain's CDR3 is CSARVWRERSYEQYF. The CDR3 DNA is TGCAGTGCTAGAGTATGGCGGGAGCGTTCCTACGAGCAGTACTTC.

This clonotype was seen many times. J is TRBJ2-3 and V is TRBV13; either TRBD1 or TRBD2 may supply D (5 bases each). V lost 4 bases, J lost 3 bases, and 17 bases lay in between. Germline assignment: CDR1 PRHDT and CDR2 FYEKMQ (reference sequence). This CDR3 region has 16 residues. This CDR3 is CASSSSQGPVTDTQYF. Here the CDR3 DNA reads TGTGCCAGCAGCTCTAGCCAGGGACCGGTTACAGATACGCAGTATTTT.

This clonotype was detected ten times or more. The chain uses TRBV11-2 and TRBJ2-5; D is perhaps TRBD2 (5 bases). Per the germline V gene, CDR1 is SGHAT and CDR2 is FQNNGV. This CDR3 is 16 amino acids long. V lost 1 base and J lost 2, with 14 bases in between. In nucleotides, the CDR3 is TGTGCCAGCAGCTTAGTCGGCGGGTCGAAACAAGAGACCCAGTACTTC. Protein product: CASSLVGGSKQETQYF.

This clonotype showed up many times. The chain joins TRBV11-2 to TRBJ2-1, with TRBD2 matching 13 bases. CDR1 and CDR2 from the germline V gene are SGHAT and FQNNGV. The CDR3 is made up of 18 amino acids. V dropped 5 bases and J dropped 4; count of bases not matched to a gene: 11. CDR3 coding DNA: TGTGCCAGCAGCCCAGAGAGGACTAGCGGGAGTCTGTACAATGAGCAGTTCTTC. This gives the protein CASSPERTSGSLYNEQFF. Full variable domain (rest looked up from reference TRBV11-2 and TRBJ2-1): EAGVAQSPRYKIIEKRQSVAFWCNPISGHATLYWYQQILGQGPKLLIQFQNNGVVDDSQLPKDRFSAERLKGVDSTLKIQPAKLEDSAVYLCASSPERTSGSLYNEQFFGPGTRLTVL.

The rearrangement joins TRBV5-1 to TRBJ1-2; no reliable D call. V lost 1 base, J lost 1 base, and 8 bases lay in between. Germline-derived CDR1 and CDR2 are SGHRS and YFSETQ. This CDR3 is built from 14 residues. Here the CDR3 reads CASSLQGLNYGYTF. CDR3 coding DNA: TGCGCCAGCAGCTTGCAAGGTCTTAACTATGGCTACACCTTC.

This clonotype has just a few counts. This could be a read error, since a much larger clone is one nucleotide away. The CDR3 DNA follows: TGTGCCAGCAGCTTCGCAGGGGGCGAATATTTACCCCTCCACTTT. Translation: CASSFAGGEYLPLHF. The chain combines TRBV12-3 or TRBV12-4 with TRBJ1-6, with 8 positions matching TRBD1. The CDR3 consists of 15 residues. Germline trimming cut 6 bases from V and 12 bases from J; bases unmatched to any gene: 13.

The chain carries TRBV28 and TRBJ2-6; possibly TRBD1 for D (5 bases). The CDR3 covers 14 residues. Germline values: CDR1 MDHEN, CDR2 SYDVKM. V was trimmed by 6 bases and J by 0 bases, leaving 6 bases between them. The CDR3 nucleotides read TGTGCCAGCAGGACAGACTCTGGGGCCAACGTCCTGACTTTC. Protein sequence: CASRTDSGANVLTF.